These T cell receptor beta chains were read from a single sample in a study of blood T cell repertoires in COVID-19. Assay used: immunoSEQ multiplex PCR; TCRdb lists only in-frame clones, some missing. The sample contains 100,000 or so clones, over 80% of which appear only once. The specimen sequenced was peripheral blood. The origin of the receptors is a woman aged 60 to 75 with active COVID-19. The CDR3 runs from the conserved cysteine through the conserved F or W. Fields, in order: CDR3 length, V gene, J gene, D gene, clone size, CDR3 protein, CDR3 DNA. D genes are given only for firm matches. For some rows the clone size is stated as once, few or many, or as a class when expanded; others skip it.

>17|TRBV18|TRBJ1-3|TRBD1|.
CASSPWTGDPSGNTIYF
TGTGCCAGCTCACCTTGGACAGGGGACCCATCTGGAAACACCATATATTTT
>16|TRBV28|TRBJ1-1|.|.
CASSFSLGSSNTEAFF
TGTGCCAGCAGCTTTTCCCTAGGGAGCTCTAACACTGAAGCTTTCTTT
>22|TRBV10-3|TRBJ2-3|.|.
CAISEKELAAGKLLTFTDTQYF
TGTGCCATCAGTGAGAAGGAATTAGCGGCGGGAAAACTCCTTACTTTCACAGATACGCAGTATTTT
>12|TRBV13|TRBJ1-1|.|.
CASTAGNTEAFF
TGTGCCAGCACAGCAGGGAACACTGAAGCTTTCTTT
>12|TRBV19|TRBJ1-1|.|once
CASKIHPGGAFF
TGTGCCAGTAAAATACACCCGGGTGGGGCTTTCTTT
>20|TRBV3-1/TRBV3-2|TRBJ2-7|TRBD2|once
CASSQGRTSGGPGGFYEQYF
TGTGCCAGCAGCCAAGGACGGACTAGCGGGGGACCCGGAGGGTTCTACGAGCAGTACTTC
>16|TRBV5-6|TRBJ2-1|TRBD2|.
CASSLAGVVSYNEQFF
TGTGCCAGCAGTTTAGCGGGAGTAGTCTCCTACAATGAGCAGTTCTTC
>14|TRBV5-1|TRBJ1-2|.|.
CASSSDSNNYGYTF
TGCGCCAGCAGCTCGGACAGTAATAACTATGGCTACACCTTC
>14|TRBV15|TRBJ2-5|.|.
CATSREVRGETQYF
TGTGCCACCAGCAGAGAGGTCAGGGGTGAGACCCAGTACTTC
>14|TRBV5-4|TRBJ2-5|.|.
CASSLFFEGETQYF
TGTGCCAGCAGCTTATTCTTTGAGGGAGAGACCCAGTACTTC
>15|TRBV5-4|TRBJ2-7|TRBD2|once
CASSPGGGLPYEQYF
TGTGCCAGCAGCCCCGGGGGGGGGCTCCCCTACGAGCAGTACTTC
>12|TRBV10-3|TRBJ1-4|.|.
CAISLDREKLFF
TGTGCCATCAGTCTTGACAGAGAAAAACTGTTTTTT
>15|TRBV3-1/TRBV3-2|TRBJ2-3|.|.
CASSLRVSATDTQYF
TGTGCCAGCAGCCTCCGGGTGAGTGCCACAGATACGCAGTATTTT
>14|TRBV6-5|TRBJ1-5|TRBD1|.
CAIPGQGSNQPQHF
TGTGCCATTCCGGGACAGGGTAGCAATCAGCCCCAGCATTTT
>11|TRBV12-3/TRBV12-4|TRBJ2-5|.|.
CASSTGETQYF
TGTGCCAGCAGTACCGGTGAGACCCAGTACTTC
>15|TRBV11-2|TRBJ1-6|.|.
CASSLAGYANSPLHF
TGTGCCAGCAGCTTAGCGGGATACGCGAATTCACCCCTCCACTTT
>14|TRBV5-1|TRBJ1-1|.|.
CASSARQLSTEAFF
TGCGCCAGCAGCGCGAGACAGTTATCCACTGAAGCTTTCTTT
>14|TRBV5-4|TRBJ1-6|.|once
CASSSDSYNSPLHF
TGTGCCAGCAGCTCGGACAGCTATAATTCACCCCTCCACTTT
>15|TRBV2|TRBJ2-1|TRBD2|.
CASTPLAGVGNEQFF
TGTGCCAGCACCCCTTTGGCGGGAGTAGGGAATGAGCAGTTCTTC
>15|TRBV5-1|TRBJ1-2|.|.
CASSLPLEGEGGYTF
TGCGCCAGCAGCTTGCCCCTCGAGGGGGAGGGAGGCTACACCTTC
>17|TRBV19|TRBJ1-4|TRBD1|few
CASSTSTGGYRNEKLFF
TGTGCCAGTAGTACGAGCACAGGGGGTTACCGGAATGAAAAACTGTTTTTT
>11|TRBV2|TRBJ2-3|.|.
CASRVRDTQYF
TGTGCCAGCAGAGTCCGGGATACGCAGTATTTT
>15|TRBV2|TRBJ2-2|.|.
CASSDNSRWTGELFF
TGTGCCAGCAGTGACAATTCTCGGTGGACCGGGGAGCTGTTTTTT
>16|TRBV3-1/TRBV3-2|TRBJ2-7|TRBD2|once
CASSQAVTSGSNEQYF
TGTGCCAGCAGCCAAGCGGTAACTAGCGGGAGTAACGAGCAGTACTTC
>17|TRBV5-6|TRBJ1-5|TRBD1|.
CASSIMGQGGSNQPQHF
TGTGCCAGCAGCATAATGGGACAGGGCGGAAGCAATCAGCCCCAGCATTTT
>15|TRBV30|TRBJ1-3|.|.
CAWIPSGGRSVTIYF
TGTGCCTGGATCCCCAGTGGAGGGAGGTCTGTCACCATATATTTT
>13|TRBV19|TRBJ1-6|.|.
CASSIGRDSPLHF
TGTGCCAGTAGTATAGGTCGTGATTCACCCCTCCACTTT
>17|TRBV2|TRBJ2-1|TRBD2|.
CASSYGTSGRGGNEQFF
TGTGCCAGCAGCTACGGGACTAGCGGGAGGGGGGGGAATGAGCAGTTCTTC
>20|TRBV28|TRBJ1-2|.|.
CASSLSDTGWVTVTNYGYTF
TGTGCCAGCAGTTTATCGGACACAGGGTGGGTAACGGTGACAAACTATGGCTACACCTTC
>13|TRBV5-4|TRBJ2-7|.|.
CASSLGRRYEQYF
TGTGCCAGCAGCTTGGGTCGGAGATACGAGCAGTACTTC
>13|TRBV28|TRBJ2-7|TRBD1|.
CASSRQGSYEQYF
TGTGCCAGCAGTCGACAGGGGTCCTACGAGCAGTACTTC
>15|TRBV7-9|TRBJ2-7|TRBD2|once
CASSSGTTPVYEQYF
TGTGCCAGCAGCTCCGGGACTACCCCAGTCTACGAGCAGTACTTC
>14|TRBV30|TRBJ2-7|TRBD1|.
CAWTGQGEGYEQYF
TGTGCCTGGACGGGACAGGGGGAGGGCTACGAGCAGTACTTC
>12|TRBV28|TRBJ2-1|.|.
CASSPGGREQFF
TGTGCCAGCAGCCCCGGAGGGAGAGAGCAGTTCTTC
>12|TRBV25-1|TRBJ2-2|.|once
CASTPGTGELFF
TGTGCCAGCACCCCAGGCACCGGGGAGCTGTTTTTT
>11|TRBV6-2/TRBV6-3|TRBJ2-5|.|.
CASSSRETQYF
TGTGCCAGCAGTTCCCGAGAGACCCAGTACTTC
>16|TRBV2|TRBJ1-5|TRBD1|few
CASSSVTGGSYQPQHF
TGTGCCAGCAGCAGCGTGACAGGGGGCTCGTATCAGCCCCAGCATTTT
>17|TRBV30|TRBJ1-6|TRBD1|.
CAWRDTRDSTGNSPLHF
TGTGCCTGGAGAGACACCCGGGACAGCACAGGGAATTCACCCCTCCACTTT
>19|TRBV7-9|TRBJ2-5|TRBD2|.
CASSLAQREGPGVRETQYF
TGTGCCAGCAGCTTAGCCCAGCGGGAGGGCCCTGGGGTGAGAGAGACCCAGTACTTC
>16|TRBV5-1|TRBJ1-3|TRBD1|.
CASSPGQGLTGNTIYF
TGCGCCAGCAGCCCGGGACAGGGACTTACGGGAAACACCATATATTTT
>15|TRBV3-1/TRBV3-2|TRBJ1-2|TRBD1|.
CASSQLGRGPEGYTF
TGTGCCAGCAGCCAATTGGGCAGGGGGCCAGAAGGCTACACCTTC
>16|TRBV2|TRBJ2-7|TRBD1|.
CASSTQTGGITYEQYF
TGTGCCAGCAGTACCCAGACAGGGGGGATAACCTACGAGCAGTACTTC
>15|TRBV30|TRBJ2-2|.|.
CAWSAPDRNTGELFF
TGTGCCTGGAGCGCCCCGGACAGAAACACCGGGGAGCTGTTTTTT